This T cell receptor (beta chain) was sequenced in a study of T cell repertoires in cytomegalovirus infection. TCRdb re-called the reads through MiXCR, storing one row per CDR3 protein. The sample holds 400,000 to 600,000 distinct CDR3 sequences; approximately 42% are singletons and the top ten take 43%. The table lists this clonotype with a few counts. Its antigen is undetermined. The CDR3 is 16 residues long. The ends lost 6 bases at V and 1 base at J; junction bases unmatched: 11. Per the germline V gene, CDR1 is MNHEY and CDR2 is SVGAGI. This sequence joins TRBV6-5 and TRBJ2-7, with 8 bases matching TRBD1. This sequence originates from a human donor in good health (CMV status not recorded). Some clones in this sample may be carry-over from other donors' samples. The sequencing here drew on cultured PBMCs, taken from culture after CMV antigen stimulation. CDR3 nucleotides: TGTGCCAGCAGAGGCGGACAGGGAAAAATTTCCTACGAGCAGTACTTC. Encoded protein: CASRGGQGKISYEQYF.